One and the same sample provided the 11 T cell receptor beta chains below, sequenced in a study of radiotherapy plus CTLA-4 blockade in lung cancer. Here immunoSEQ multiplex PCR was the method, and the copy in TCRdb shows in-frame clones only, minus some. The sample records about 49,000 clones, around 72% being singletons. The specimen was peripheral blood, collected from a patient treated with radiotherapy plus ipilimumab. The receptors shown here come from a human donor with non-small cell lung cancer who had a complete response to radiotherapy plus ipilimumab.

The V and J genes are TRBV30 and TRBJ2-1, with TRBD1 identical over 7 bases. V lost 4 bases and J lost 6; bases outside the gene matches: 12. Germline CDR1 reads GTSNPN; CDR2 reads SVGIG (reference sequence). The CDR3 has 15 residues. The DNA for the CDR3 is TGTGCCTGGAACATTTACAGGGGTCTTGGCAATGAGCAGTTCTTC. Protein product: CAWNIYRGLGNEQFF. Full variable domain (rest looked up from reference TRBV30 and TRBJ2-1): SQTIHQWPATLVQPVGSPLSLECTVEGTSNPNLYWYRQAAGRGLQLLFYSVGIGQISSEVPQNLSASRPQDRQFILSSKKLLLSDSGFYLCAWNIYRGLGNEQFFGPGTRLTVL.

The DNA of the CDR3 is TGCGCCAGCAGCCAGGGGTATGTAGCGGGGGAACTCGCTAGCACAGATACGCAGTATTTT. It encodes CASSQGYVAGELASTDTQYF. The rearrangement uses TRBV4-3 and TRBJ2-3; 9 positions match TRBD2. This CDR3 is built from 20 residues. From germline, CDR1 is LGHNA and CDR2 YSLEER. V lost 3 bases to trimming and J lost 0 bases; unmatched junction nucleotides: 16.

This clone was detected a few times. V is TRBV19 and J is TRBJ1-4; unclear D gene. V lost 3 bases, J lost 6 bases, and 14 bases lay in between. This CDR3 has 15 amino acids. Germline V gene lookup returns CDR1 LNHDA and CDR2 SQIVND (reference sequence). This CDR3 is CASSISAVADEKLFF. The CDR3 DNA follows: TGTGCCAGTAGTATTTCGGCGGTAGCGGATGAAAAACTGTTTTTT.

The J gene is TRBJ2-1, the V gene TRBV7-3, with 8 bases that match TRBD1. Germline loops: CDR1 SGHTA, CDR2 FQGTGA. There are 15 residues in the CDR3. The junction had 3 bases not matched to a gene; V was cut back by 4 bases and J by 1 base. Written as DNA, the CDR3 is TGTGCCAGCAGCTCCCGACAGGGGTCCTACAATGAGCAGTTCTTC. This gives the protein CASSSRQGSYNEQFF.

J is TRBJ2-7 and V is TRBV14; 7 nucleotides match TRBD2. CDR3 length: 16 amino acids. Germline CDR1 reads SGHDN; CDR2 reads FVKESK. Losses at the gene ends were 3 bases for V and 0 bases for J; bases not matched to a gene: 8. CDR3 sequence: CASSQWMGGSSYEQYF. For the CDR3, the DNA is TGTGCCAGCAGCCAGTGGATGGGGGGGAGCTCCTACGAGCAGTACTTC.

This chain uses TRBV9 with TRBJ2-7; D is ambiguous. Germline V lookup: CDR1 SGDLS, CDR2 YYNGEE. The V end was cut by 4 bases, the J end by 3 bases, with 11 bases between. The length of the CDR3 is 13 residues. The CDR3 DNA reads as TGTGCCAGCAGCAGAGGTCCGGGCTACGAGCAGTACTTC. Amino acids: CASSRGPGYEQYF.

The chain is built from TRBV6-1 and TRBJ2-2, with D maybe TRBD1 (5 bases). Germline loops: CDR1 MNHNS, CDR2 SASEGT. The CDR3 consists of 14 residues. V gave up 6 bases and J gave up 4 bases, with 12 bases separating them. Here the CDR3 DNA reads TGTGCCAGCAGGGTAGACAGAACCACCGGGGAGCTGTTTTTT. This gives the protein CASRVDRTTGELFF.

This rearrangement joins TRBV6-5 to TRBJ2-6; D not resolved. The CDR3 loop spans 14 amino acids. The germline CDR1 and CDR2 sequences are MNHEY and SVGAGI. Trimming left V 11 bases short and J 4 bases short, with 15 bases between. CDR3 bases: TGTGCCGTATCCAAGGTGGGCGGGGCCAACGTCCTGACTTTC. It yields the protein CAVSKVGGANVLTF.

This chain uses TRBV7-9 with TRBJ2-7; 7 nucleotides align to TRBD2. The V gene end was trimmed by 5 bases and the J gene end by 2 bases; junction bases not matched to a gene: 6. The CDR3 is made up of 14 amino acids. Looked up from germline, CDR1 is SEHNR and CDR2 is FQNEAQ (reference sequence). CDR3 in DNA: TGTGCCAGCAGCCTAGGCGGGAGCACCTACGAGCAGTACTTC. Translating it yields CASSLGGSTYEQYF.

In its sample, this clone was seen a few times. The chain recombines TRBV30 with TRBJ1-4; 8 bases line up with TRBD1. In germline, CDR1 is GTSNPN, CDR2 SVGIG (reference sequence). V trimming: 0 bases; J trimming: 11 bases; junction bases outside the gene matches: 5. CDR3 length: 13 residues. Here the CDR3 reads CAWSVGTGRKLFF. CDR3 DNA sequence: TGTGCCTGGAGTGTAGGGACAGGAAGGAAACTGTTTTTT.

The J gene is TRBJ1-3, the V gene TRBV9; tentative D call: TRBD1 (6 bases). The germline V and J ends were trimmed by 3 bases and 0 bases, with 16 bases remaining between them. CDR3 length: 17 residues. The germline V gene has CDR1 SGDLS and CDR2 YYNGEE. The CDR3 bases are TGTGCCAGCAGCGCGTCATCACAGGGTTACTCTGGAAACACCATATATTTT. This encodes CASSASSQGYSGNTIYF.